The T cell receptor (beta chain) described here comes from a study of radiotherapy plus CTLA-4 blockade in lung cancer. Between the trimmed V and J ends, which lost 8 bases and 4 bases, there was a span of 17 bases. CDR3 length: 14 amino acids. CDR1 is LNHDA and CDR2 is SQIVND in the germline V gene (reference sequence). Clones were read by immunoSEQ multiplex PCR, and TCRdb kept only the in-frame ones, dropping some. The sample yields about 99,000 clones, about 86% seen once. The TCR comes from a human donor with non-small cell lung cancer that progressed on radiotherapy plus ipilimumab. Specimen: peripheral blood, collected from a patient treated with radiotherapy plus ipilimumab. V and J are TRBV19 and TRBJ1-1; D gene ambiguous. DNA for the CDR3: TGTGCCAGTGCTACCGCCTGGACGGTCACTGAAGCTTTCTTT. Residues: CASATAWTVTEAFF.